This T cell receptor beta chain was sequenced during a study of blood T cell repertoires in COVID-19. Study background: From the United States, Italy and Spain came samples of acute and convalescent COVID-19. T cells, B-cell-depleted T cells, or PBMCs supplied cDNA or gDNA.

Losses at the gene ends were 5 bases for V and 4 bases for J; bases not matched to a gene: 7. CDR1 SGHTA and CDR2 FQGNSA come from the germline V gene. This CDR3 contains 15 residues. Per the authors' pipeline: Amplified reference gene primers provided the basis for estimating nucleated cell counts. The protocol was immunoSEQ multiplex PCR, while the TCRdb copy is restricted to in-frame clones and leaves out a portion. The V and J calls and clone size were taken over from that table, and D and trimming were inferred from the DNA. Of 150,000 or so clones listed, 93% are singletons. Seattle-derived patients entered the study during active infection and were followed longitudinally.

Sequenced input: peripheral blood. The TCR was taken from a woman aged 55-70 years with COVID-19, enrolled during active disease. The chain recombines TRBV7-2 with TRBJ1-2, with 10 nucleotides matching TRBD1. The CDR3 nucleotides are TGTGCCAGCAGCCTGAGGGACAGGGGTGTCTATGGCTACACCTTC. Residues: CASSLRDRGVYGYTF.